A selection of T cell receptor beta chains follows, all from one sample in a study of cytomegalovirus exposure and HLA in healthy donors. Assay used: immunoSEQ multiplex PCR; TCRdb lists only in-frame clones, some missing. The data show around 200,000 clones, about 82% seen once. Source material: PBMCs. Receptor source: a woman aged 45-60 years in good health and CMV-seronegative. Both conserved end residues are trimmed from each CDR3.

TRBV5-6	TRBJ2-1	ASSLGLAVSYNEQF
TRBV28	TRBJ1-2	ASSLVDYGYT
TRBV15	TRBJ2-5	ATSRGNRGVGQETQY
TRBV7-9	TRBJ1-3	ASSSDRRSGNTIY
TRBV28	TRBJ1-5	ASSSKQPQH
TRBV6-5	TRBJ2-1	ASTTREFGYNEQF
TRBV10-3	TRBJ1-5	AISPGEGQPQH
TRBV30	TRBJ1-4	AWSPTATNEKLF
TRBV28	TRBJ1-5	ASSSQQGLWPQH
TRBV2	TRBJ1-5	ASKVESNQPQH
TRBV6-1	TRBJ2-5	ASSVGQGGQETQY
TRBV6-1	TRBJ2-7	ASRGLGQGTYEQY
TRBV5-1	TRBJ2-1	ASSPGLADINEQF
TRBV2	TRBJ2-3	ASSEESTSTDTQY
TRBV30	TRBJ1-5	AWSVQGAQPQH
TRBV7-9	TRBJ2-5	ASSSLRAHGEQY
TRBV5-1	TRBJ2-1	ASSLEARGAYNEQF
TRBV5-1	TRBJ2-7	ASSLAPRGEQY
TRBV18	TRBJ2-5	ASSGGTQEAQY
TRBV28	.	ASSLGGVWAGGPRYEQY
TRBV6-5	TRBJ2-5	ASSYDELGGETQY
TRBV18	TRBJ2-7	ASSLREGYEQY
TRBV9	TRBJ2-1	ASSGSSTSYNEQF
TRBV19	TRBJ1-2	ASSTRTGADYGYT
TRBV2	TRBJ1-2	ASRVKPSNYGYT
TRBV7-6	TRBJ1-5	ASSPPGDSNQPQH
TRBV28	TRBJ2-7	ASTMTGLAYEQY
TRBV4-1	TRBJ2-1	ASSQPYNEQF
TRBV28	TRBJ1-2	ASGTGDGVTGYT
TRBV6-1	TRBJ2-7	ASGGGETFLNEQY
TRBV13	TRBJ2-5	ASSSGTGREETQY
TRBV5-1	TRBJ1-2	ASGPQEGNYGYT
TRBV7-3	TRBJ2-7	ASTTGTGPYEQY